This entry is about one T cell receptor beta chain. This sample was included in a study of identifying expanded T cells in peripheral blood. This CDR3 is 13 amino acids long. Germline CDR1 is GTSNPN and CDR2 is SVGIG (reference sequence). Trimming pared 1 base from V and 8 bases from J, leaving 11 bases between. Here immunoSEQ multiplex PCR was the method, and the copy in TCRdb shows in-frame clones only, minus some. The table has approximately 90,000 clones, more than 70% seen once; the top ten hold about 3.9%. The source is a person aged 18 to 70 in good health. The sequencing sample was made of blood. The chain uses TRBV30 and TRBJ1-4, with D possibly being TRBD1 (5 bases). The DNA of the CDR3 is TGTGCCTGGAGTGGCCAGGGATGGGAAAAACTGTTTTTT. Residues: CAWSGQGWEKLFF.